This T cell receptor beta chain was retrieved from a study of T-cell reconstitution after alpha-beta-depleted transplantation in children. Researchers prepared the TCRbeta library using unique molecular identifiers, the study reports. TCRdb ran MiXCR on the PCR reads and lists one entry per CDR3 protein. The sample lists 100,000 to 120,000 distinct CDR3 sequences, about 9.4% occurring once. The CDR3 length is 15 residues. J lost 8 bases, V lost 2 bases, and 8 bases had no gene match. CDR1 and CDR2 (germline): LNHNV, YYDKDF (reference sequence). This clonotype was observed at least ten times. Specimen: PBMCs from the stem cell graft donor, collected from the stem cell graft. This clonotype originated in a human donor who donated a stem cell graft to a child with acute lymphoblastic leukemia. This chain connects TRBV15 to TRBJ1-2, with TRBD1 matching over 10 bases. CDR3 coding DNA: TGTGCCACCAGCAGATCCGGGACAGGGGTTTGGGGCTACACCTTC. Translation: CATSRSGTGVWGYTF.